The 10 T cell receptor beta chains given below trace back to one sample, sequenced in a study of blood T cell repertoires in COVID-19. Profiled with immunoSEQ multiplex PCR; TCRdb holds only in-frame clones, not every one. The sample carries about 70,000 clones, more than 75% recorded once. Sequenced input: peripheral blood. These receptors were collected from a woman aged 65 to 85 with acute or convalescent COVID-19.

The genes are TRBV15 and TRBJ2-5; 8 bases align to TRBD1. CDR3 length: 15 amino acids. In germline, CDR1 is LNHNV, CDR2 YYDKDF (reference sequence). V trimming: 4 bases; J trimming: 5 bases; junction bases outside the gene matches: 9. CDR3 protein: CATSTRTGSGETQYF. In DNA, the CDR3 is TGTGCCACCAGCACAAGGACAGGGTCGGGGGAGACCCAGTACTTC.

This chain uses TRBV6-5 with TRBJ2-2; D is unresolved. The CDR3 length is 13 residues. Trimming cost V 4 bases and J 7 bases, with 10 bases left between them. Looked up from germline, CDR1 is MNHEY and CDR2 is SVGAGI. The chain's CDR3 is CASSSGGFGELFF. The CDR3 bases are TGTGCCAGCAGTTCTGGTGGCTTCGGGGAGCTGTTTTTT.

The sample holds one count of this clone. As DNA, the CDR3 is TGTGCCAGCAGCCTGACAGGGGCCTACGAGCAGTACTTC. It codes for CASSLTGAYEQYF. This chain connects TRBV16 to TRBJ2-7; 8 nucleotides match TRBD1. Germline values: CDR1 KGHSY, CDR2 FQNENV. This CDR3 is 13 amino acids long. V was clipped by 4 bases and J by 2 bases; unmatched bases: 1.

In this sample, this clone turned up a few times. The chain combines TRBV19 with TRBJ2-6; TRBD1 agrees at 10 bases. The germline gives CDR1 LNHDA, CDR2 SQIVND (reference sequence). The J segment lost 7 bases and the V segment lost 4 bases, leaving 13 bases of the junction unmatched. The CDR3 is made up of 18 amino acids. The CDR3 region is CASSSRDRGPIYANVLTF. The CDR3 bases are TGTGCCAGTAGTAGCCGGGACAGGGGCCCGATTTACGCCAACGTCCTGACTTTC.

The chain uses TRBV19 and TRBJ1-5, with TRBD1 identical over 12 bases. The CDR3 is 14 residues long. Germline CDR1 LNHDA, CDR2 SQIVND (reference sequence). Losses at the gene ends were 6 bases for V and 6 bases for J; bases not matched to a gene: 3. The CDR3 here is CASSRDRGLQPQHF. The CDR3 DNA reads TGTGCCAGTAGCAGGGACAGGGGGCTTCAGCCCCAGCATTTT.

The CDR3 region has the DNA TGTGCCAGCAGCGGTCAGACAGAGACCTATGGCTACACCTTC. Translated, it gives CASSGQTETYGYTF. The chain joins TRBV6-4 to TRBJ1-2, with D possibly TRBD1 on 5 matching bases. V was shortened by 6 bases and J by 4 bases, with 15 bases between the two germline ends. CDR3 length: 14 residues. The V gene's germline CDR1 is MRHNA and CDR2 SNTAGT.

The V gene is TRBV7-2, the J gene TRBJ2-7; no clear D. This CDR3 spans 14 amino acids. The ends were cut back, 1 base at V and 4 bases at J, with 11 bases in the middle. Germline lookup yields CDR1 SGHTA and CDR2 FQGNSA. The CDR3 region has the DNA TGTGCCAGCAGCTTAGATCCTGAAACATACGAGCAGTACTTC. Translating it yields CASSLDPETYEQYF.

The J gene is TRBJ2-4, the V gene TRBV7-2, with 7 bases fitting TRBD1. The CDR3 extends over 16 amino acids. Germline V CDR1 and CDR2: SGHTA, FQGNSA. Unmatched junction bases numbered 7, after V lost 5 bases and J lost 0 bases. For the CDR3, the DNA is TGTGCCAGCAGCGGGTGGGACAGCTTAGCCAAAAACATTCAGTACTTC. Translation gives CASSGWDSLAKNIQYF. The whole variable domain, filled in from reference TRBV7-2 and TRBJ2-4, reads GAGVSQSPSNKVTEKGKDVELRCDPISGHTALYWYRQSLGQGLEFLIYFQGNSAPDKSGLPSDRFSAERTGGSVSTLTIQRTQQEDSAVYLCASSGWDSLAKNIQYFGAGTRLSVL.

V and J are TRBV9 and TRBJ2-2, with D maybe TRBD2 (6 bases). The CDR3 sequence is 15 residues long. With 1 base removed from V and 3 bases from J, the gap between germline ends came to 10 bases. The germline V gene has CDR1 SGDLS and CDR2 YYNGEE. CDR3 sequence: CASSVHGGDTGELFF. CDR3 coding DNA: TGTGCCAGCAGCGTACATGGAGGGGACACCGGGGAGCTGTTTTTT.

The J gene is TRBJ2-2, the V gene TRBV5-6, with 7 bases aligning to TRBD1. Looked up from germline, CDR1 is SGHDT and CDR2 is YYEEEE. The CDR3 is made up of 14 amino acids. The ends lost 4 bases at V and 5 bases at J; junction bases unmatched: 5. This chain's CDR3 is CASSRKQGTGELFF. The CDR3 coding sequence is TGTGCCAGCAGCCGTAAACAGGGGACCGGGGAGCTGTTTTTT.